The entry below gives a single TCR beta chain sequence along with its context. The antigen is unknown. The data derive from a study of cytomegalovirus exposure and HLA in healthy donors. Germline V lookup: CDR1 SGHVS, CDR2 FQNEAQ. Deletions cut 5 bases from V and 6 bases from J, with 19 bases between. The CDR3 covers 15 residues. Amplification used 60 Vbeta primers and 13 Jbeta primers. Sequencing was performed with immunoSEQ multiplex PCR; in TCRdb, only in-frame clones are kept and a portion is missing. The sample consists of roughly 180,000 clones, 76% of them appearing once. Study results and limitations: Sequencing probably produced one cluster of sequence variants that were highly shared.

Sequences were obtained from PBMCs. This receptor was taken from a female donor in good health and CMV-seronegative. The genes are TRBV7-8 and TRBJ1-2, with a possible D match to TRBD1 (6 bases). This CDR3 is CASSPRGQWQNGYTF. CDR3 in DNA: TGTGCCAGCAGCCCCCGCGGACAGTGGCAAAATGGCTACACCTTC.